The 6 T cell receptor beta chains below were found in one sample sequenced in a study of blood T cell repertoires in COVID-19. The table came from immunoSEQ multiplex PCR; TCRdb's copy has only in-frame clones and leaves some out. The repertoire holds over 150,000 clones, with 65% to 85% as singletons. The sample was peripheral blood. The receptor source for this set is an older man with active or convalescent COVID-19.

This chain joins TRBV7-2 and TRBJ2-7; D remains ambiguous. The CDR3 sequence is 13 residues long. CDR1 and CDR2 from the germline V gene are SGHTA and FQGNSA. The V gene lost 1 base and the J gene lost 2 bases, with 6 bases spanning the gap. The CDR3 reads CASSLVETYEQYF. CDR3 nucleotides: TGTGCCAGCAGCTTAGTAGAAACCTACGAGCAGTACTTC.

The table lists this clone with a count of one. The V and J genes are TRBV9 and TRBJ2-5; 11 bases match TRBD2. The V segment lost 5 bases and the J segment 5 bases; nucleotides outside the gene matches: 11. This CDR3 has 16 amino acids. In germline, CDR1 is SGDLS, CDR2 YYNGEE. CDR3: CASSRLAGRIGETQYF. The CDR3 nucleotides read TGTGCCAGCAGTCGACTAGCGGGACGGATAGGGGAGACCCAGTACTTC.

This chain links TRBV6-2 or TRBV6-3 with TRBJ2-7; TRBD1 aligns across 11 bases. This CDR3 has 14 residues. CDR1 and CDR2 (germline): MNHEY, SVGEGT. After removal of 4 bases from V and 3 bases from J, the junction contained 2 bases not matched to a gene. The chain's CDR3 is CASSFGTGGYEQYF. The CDR3 DNA is TGTGCCAGCAGTTTCGGGACAGGGGGCTACGAGCAGTACTTC.

The chain couples TRBV9 to TRBJ2-1; D uncertain. V was cut by 0 bases and J by 0 bases, with 10 bases left in between. Looked up from germline, CDR1 is SGDLS and CDR2 is YYNGEE. CDR3 length: 16 amino acids. This chain's CDR3 is CASSVATPSSYNEQFF. CDR3 coding DNA: TGTGCCAGCAGCGTAGCTACTCCGAGCTCCTACAATGAGCAGTTCTTC. The full variable domain, its missing parts supplied by reference TRBV9 and TRBJ2-1, is DSGVTQTPKHLITATGQRVTLRCSPRSGDLSVYWYQQSLDQGLQFLIQYYNGEERAKGNILERFSAQQFPDLHSELNLSSLELGDSALYFCASSVATPSSYNEQFFGPGTRLTVL.

The chain links TRBV5-1 to TRBJ1-1; no clear D gene. Germline lookup yields CDR1 SGHRS and CDR2 YFSETQ. This CDR3 is built from 17 residues. Trimming removed 6 bases at V and 1 base at J, with 22 bases between. The CDR3 region has the DNA TGCGCCAGCACCAGAATGCCTCAGGCAGTTTCGAACACTGAAGCTTTCTTT. It yields the protein CASTRMPQAVSNTEAFF. Looking up the rest from reference TRBV5-1 and TRBJ1-1 gives the full variable domain: KAGVTQTPRYLIKTRGQQVTLSCSPISGHRSVSWYQQTPGQGLQFLFEYFSETQRNKGNFPGRFSGRQFSNSRSEMNVSTLELGDSALYLCASTRMPQAVSNTEAFFGQGTRLTVV.

The genes are TRBV5-6 and TRBJ2-3; D perhaps matches TRBD2 (5 bases). V lost 1 base to trimming and J lost 4 bases, with 7 bases between them. The CDR3 is 13 residues long. Germline CDR1 reads SGHDT; CDR2 reads YYEEEE. CDR3 protein: CASSLREADTQYF. The CDR3 DNA reads TGTGCCAGCAGCTTGCGGGAAGCAGATACGCAGTATTTT. The whole variable domain, remainder taken from reference TRBV5-6 and TRBJ2-3, is DAGVTQSPTHLIKTRGQQVTLRCSPKSGHDTVSWYQQALGQGPQFIFQYYEEEERQRGNFPDRFSGHQFPNYSSELNVNALLLGDSALYLCASSLREADTQYFGPGTRLTVL.